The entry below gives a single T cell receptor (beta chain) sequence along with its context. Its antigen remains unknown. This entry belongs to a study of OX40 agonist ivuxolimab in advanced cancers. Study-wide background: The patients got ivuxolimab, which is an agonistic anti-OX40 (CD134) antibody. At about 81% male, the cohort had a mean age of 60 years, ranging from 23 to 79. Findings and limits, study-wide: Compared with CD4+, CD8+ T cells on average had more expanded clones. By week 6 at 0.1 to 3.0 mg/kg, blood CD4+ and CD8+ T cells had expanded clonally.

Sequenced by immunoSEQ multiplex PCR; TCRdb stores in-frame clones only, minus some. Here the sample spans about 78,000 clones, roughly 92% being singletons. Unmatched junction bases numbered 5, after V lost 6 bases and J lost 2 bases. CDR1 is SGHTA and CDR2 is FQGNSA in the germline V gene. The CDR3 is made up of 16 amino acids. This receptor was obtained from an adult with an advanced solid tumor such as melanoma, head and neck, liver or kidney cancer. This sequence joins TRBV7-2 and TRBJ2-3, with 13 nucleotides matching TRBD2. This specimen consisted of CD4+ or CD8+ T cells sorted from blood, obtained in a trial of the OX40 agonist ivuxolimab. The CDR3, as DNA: TGTGCCAGCAGATTACTAGCGGGAGGGCTCACAGATACGCAGTATTTT. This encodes CASRLLAGGLTDTQYF.